This T cell receptor beta chain emerged from a study of blood T cells in healthy people across ages. Then a second PCR, running roughly 6 to 11 cycles, was carried out with a sample-barcoded 5' primer and a J-beta primer mix. TCRdb re-called the 5' RACE reads with MiXCR, one entry per CDR3 protein. The sample yields some 790,000 distinct CDR3 sequences, under 30% seen once. Study-wide findings and caveats: The study could not conclusively compare naive and antigen-experienced cells, given its unsorted PBMCs.

This clonotype appeared a few times. The antigen is undetermined. In germline, CDR1 is SGHVS, CDR2 FQNEAQ. Unmatched junction bases numbered 10, after V lost 2 bases and J lost 6 bases. The CDR3 runs to 17 residues. The V and J genes are TRBV7-8 and TRBJ2-3; 11 bases fit TRBD1. Sequencing was done on a sample of blood. The sequence was collected from a woman aged 80 or over in good health. The CDR3 bases are TGTGCCAGCAGCTTATTCGTGCCGGGACAGGGGGGGGATACGCAGTATTTT. This gives the protein CASSLFVPGQGGDTQYF.